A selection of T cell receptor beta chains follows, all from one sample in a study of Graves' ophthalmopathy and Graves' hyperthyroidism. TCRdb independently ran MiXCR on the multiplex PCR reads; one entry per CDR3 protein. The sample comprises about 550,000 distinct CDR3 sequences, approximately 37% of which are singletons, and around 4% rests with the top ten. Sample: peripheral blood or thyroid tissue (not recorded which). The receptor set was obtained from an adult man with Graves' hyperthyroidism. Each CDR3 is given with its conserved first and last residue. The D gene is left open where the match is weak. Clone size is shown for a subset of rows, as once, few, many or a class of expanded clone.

CDR3 protein: CASSLVGGPNEQYF
CDR3 DNA: TGTGCCAGCAGCTTAGTCGGGGGTCCCAATGAGCAGTACTTC
V gene: TRBV7-3
D gene: NA
J gene: TRBJ2-7
CDR3 length: 14
clone size: NA

CDR3 protein: CAISDRGYGETQYF
CDR3 DNA: TGTGCCATCAGTGATCGGGGTTACGGGGAGACCCAGTACTTC
V gene: TRBV10-3
D gene: NA
J gene: TRBJ2-5
CDR3 length: 14
clone size: NA

CDR3 protein: CASSDYLGPFNQPQHF
CDR3 DNA: TGTGCCAGCAGTGACTACCTAGGACCGTTCAATCAGCCCCAGCATTTT
V gene: TRBV25-1
D gene: NA
J gene: TRBJ1-5
CDR3 length: 16
clone size: many

CDR3 protein: CASSPGLAGRGYYEQYF
CDR3 DNA: TGCGCCAGCAGCCCGGGACTAGCGGGGAGGGGGTACTACGAGCAGTACTTC
V gene: TRBV4-1
D gene: TRBD2
J gene: TRBJ2-7
CDR3 length: 17
clone size: NA

CDR3 protein: CASSLSQRTDF
CDR3 DNA: TGTGCCAGCAGTTTATCCCAACGGACAGACTTT
V gene: TRBV12-3/TRBV12-4
D gene: NA
J gene: TRBJ1-1
CDR3 length: 11
clone size: many

CDR3 protein: CASSGRTGGYNEQFF
CDR3 DNA: TGTGCCAGCAGCGGGCGGACAGGGGGATACAATGAGCAGTTCTTC
V gene: TRBV7-8
D gene: TRBD1
J gene: TRBJ2-1
CDR3 length: 15
clone size: NA

CDR3 protein: CASSRTGTDSCNEQFF
CDR3 DNA: TGTGCCAGCAGCAGAACCGGGACGGACTCCTGCAATGAGCAGTTCTTC
V gene: TRBV7-2
D gene: NA
J gene: TRBJ2-1
CDR3 length: 16
clone size: NA

CDR3 protein: CASSLTGYAEAFF
CDR3 DNA: TGTGCCAGTAGTTTAACAGGGTACGCTGAAGCTTTCTTT
V gene: TRBV19
D gene: NA
J gene: TRBJ1-1
CDR3 length: 13
clone size: many

CDR3 protein: CATSESQVRHEQYF
CDR3 DNA: TGTGCCACCAGTGAGAGCCAGGTCAGGCACGAGCAGTACTTC
V gene: TRBV24-1
D gene: NA
J gene: TRBJ2-7
CDR3 length: 14
clone size: few

CDR3 protein: CASMGISNQPQHF
CDR3 DNA: TGTGCCAGTATGGGGATTAGCAATCAGCCCCAGCATTTT
V gene: TRBV19
D gene: NA
J gene: TRBJ1-5
CDR3 length: 13
clone size: many

CDR3 protein: CASSTPVWGRLEKLFF
CDR3 DNA: TGTGCCAGCAGCACACCGGTGTGGGGGCGCCTTGAAAAACTGTTTTTT
V gene: TRBV7-9
D gene: NA
J gene: TRBJ1-4
CDR3 length: 16
clone size: many

CDR3 protein: CAIRAGTENEKLFF
CDR3 DNA: TGTGCCATCAGAGCCGGGACGGAGAATGAAAAACTGTTTTTT
V gene: TRBV10-3
D gene: NA
J gene: TRBJ1-4
CDR3 length: 14
clone size: NA

CDR3 protein: CSARKPRQVNNSPLHF
CDR3 DNA: TGCAGTGCTAGAAAACCGAGGCAGGTGAATAATTCACCCCTCCACTTT
V gene: TRBV20-1
D gene: NA
J gene: TRBJ1-6
CDR3 length: 16
clone size: many

CDR3 protein: CASSELAGGGYEQYF
CDR3 DNA: TGTGCCAGCAGTGAACTAGCGGGGGGGGGTTACGAGCAGTACTTC
V gene: TRBV2
D gene: TRBD2
J gene: TRBJ2-7
CDR3 length: 15
clone size: NA

CDR3 protein: CASSLFYEAGTGELFF
CDR3 DNA: TGTGCCAGCAGCTTATTTTATGAGGCCGGGACCGGGGAGCTGTTTTTT
V gene: TRBV7-6
D gene: NA
J gene: TRBJ2-2
CDR3 length: 16
clone size: many

CDR3 protein: CASSRDSYYGYTF
CDR3 DNA: TGTGCCAGCAGCCGAGACAGCTACTATGGCTACACCTTC
V gene: TRBV14
D gene: NA
J gene: TRBJ1-2
CDR3 length: 13
clone size: many

CDR3 protein: CSGRQGLTGELFF
CDR3 DNA: TGCAGCGGAAGACAGGGGCTCACCGGGGAGCTGTTTTTT
V gene: TRBV29-1
D gene: TRBD1
J gene: TRBJ2-2
CDR3 length: 13
clone size: many

CDR3 protein: CSSFGPENYGYTF
CDR3 DNA: TGCAGCAGTTTCGGACCGGAGAACTATGGCTACACCTTC
V gene: TRBV29-1
D gene: NA
J gene: TRBJ1-2
CDR3 length: 13
clone size: once

CDR3 protein: CASSFTGGDGYTF
CDR3 DNA: TGTGCCAGCAGCTTCACAGGGGGCGATGGCTACACCTTC
V gene: TRBV7-2
D gene: TRBD1
J gene: TRBJ1-2
CDR3 length: 13
clone size: NA

CDR3 protein: CASTRYRPGTGSYEQYF
CDR3 DNA: TGTGCCAGCACCCGGTACCGCCCCGGGACGGGCTCCTACGAGCAGTACTTC
V gene: TRBV11-2
D gene: NA
J gene: TRBJ2-7
CDR3 length: 17
clone size: few

CDR3 protein: CASREGTDQPQHF
CDR3 DNA: TGTGCCAGCCGGGAAGGGACAGATCAGCCCCAGCATTTT
V gene: TRBV6-1
D gene: TRBD1
J gene: TRBJ1-5
CDR3 length: 13
clone size: many

CDR3 protein: CAIAYRGQSYNSPPHF
CDR3 DNA: TGTGCCATAGCATACCGGGGACAGTCCTATAATTCACCCCCCCACTTT
V gene: TRBV10-3
D gene: TRBD1
J gene: TRBJ1-6
CDR3 length: 16
clone size: NA

CDR3 protein: CASMTGPAYGYTF
CDR3 DNA: TGTGCCAGCATGACAGGGCCGGCCTATGGCTACACCTTC
V gene: TRBV6-5
D gene: TRBD1
J gene: TRBJ1-2
CDR3 length: 13
clone size: many

CDR3 protein: CSAGTGLAGDEQYF
CDR3 DNA: TGCAGTGCTGGCACGGGACTAGCGGGGGATGAGCAGTACTTC
V gene: TRBV20-1
D gene: TRBD2
J gene: TRBJ2-7
CDR3 length: 14
clone size: NA

CDR3 protein: CASSLRQGPSYNEQFF
CDR3 DNA: TGTGCCAGCAGCTTAAGGCAGGGGCCGTCCTACAATGAGCAGTTCTTC
V gene: TRBV7-2
D gene: NA
J gene: TRBJ2-1
CDR3 length: 16
clone size: NA

CDR3 protein: CASSQAGEAYNSPLHF
CDR3 DNA: TGCGCCAGCAGCCAAGCCGGGGAGGCCTATAATTCACCCCTCCACTTT
V gene: TRBV4-1
D gene: NA
J gene: TRBJ1-6
CDR3 length: 16
clone size: NA

CDR3 protein: CASSMGSGDQPQHF
CDR3 DNA: TGTGCCAGCAGCATGGGGTCAGGGGATCAGCCCCAGCATTTT
V gene: TRBV7-9
D gene: NA
J gene: TRBJ1-5
CDR3 length: 14
clone size: NA

CDR3 protein: CASSPGTSGRRYEQYF
CDR3 DNA: TGTGCCAGTAGTCCCGGGACTAGCGGGAGGCGCTACGAGCAGTACTTC
V gene: TRBV19
D gene: TRBD2
J gene: TRBJ2-7
CDR3 length: 16
clone size: NA

CDR3 protein: CASSLGLIEPNYGYTF
CDR3 DNA: TGTGCCAGCAGCTTAGGCCTCATCGAACCGAACTATGGCTACACCTTC
V gene: TRBV13
D gene: NA
J gene: TRBJ1-2
CDR3 length: 16
clone size: many

CDR3 protein: CASSLAPRGPHYGYTF
CDR3 DNA: TGTGCCAGCAGCTTAGCTCCAAGGGGGCCCCACTATGGCTACACCTTC
V gene: TRBV7-9
D gene: TRBD1
J gene: TRBJ1-2
CDR3 length: 16
clone size: many

CDR3 protein: CASSDAGPDTQYF
CDR3 DNA: TGTGCCAGTAGTGACGCAGGACCAGATACGCAGTATTTT
V gene: TRBV19
D gene: NA
J gene: TRBJ2-3
CDR3 length: 13
clone size: NA

CDR3 protein: CASSTSTGVDEQFF
CDR3 DNA: TGTGCCAGCAGCACCTCGACAGGGGTGGATGAGCAGTTCTTC
V gene: TRBV7-8
D gene: TRBD1
J gene: TRBJ2-1
CDR3 length: 14
clone size: NA

CDR3 protein: CARDRFGRESNQPQHF
CDR3 DNA: TGTGCTAGAGATCGTTTCGGCAGGGAGAGCAATCAGCCCCAGCATTTT
V gene: TRBV6-1
D gene: NA
J gene: TRBJ1-5
CDR3 length: 16
clone size: NA

CDR3 protein: CASSCTTNEKLFF
CDR3 DNA: TGTGCCAGCAGTTGTACAACTAATGAAAAACTGTTTTTT
V gene: TRBV6-4
D gene: NA
J gene: TRBJ1-4
CDR3 length: 13
clone size: many

CDR3 protein: CSARARAETQYF
CDR3 DNA: TGCAGTGCTAGAGCGAGGGCAGAGACCCAGTACTTC
V gene: TRBV20-1
D gene: NA
J gene: TRBJ2-5
CDR3 length: 12
clone size: many

CDR3 protein: CASSFLAANTGELFF
CDR3 DNA: TGCGCCAGCAGTTTTCTAGCGGCGAACACCGGGGAGCTGTTTTTT
V gene: TRBV5-1
D gene: TRBD2
J gene: TRBJ2-2
CDR3 length: 15
clone size: many

CDR3 protein: CASSHNRQGRGCTF
CDR3 DNA: TGTGCCAGCAGCCACAACCGACAGGGGCGAGGCTGCACCTTC
V gene: TRBV3-1
D gene: TRBD1
J gene: TRBJ1-2
CDR3 length: 14
clone size: NA

CDR3 protein: CSVGDGGPGELFF
CDR3 DNA: TGCAGCGTTGGGGACGGAGGGCCCGGGGAGCTGTTTTTT
V gene: TRBV29-1
D gene: NA
J gene: TRBJ2-2
CDR3 length: 13
clone size: many

CDR3 protein: CASRPDRAGGHTGELFF
CDR3 DNA: TGTGCCAGCAGACCGGACAGGGCCGGGGGGCATACCGGGGAGCTGTTTTTT
V gene: TRBV2
D gene: NA
J gene: TRBJ2-2
CDR3 length: 17
clone size: few

CDR3 protein: CATSFSTRRTEAFF
CDR3 DNA: TGTGCCACCAGCTTTTCTACAAGGAGGACTGAAGCTTTCTTT
V gene: TRBV15
D gene: NA
J gene: TRBJ1-1
CDR3 length: 14
clone size: many

CDR3 protein: CASSEEGNNEKLFF
CDR3 DNA: TGTGCCAGCAGTGAAGAAGGGAATAATGAAAAACTGTTTTTT
V gene: TRBV6-1
D gene: NA
J gene: TRBJ1-4
CDR3 length: 14
clone size: few